These 10 T cell receptor beta chains came from one sample sequenced in a study of siplizumab effects on memory and regulatory T cells. Profiled with immunoSEQ multiplex PCR; TCRdb holds only in-frame clones, not every one. The table includes roughly 120,000 clones, 80% to 95% detected once. The sample taken for sequencing was CD4+ T cells sorted from blood. These TCRs come from a human donor in good health.

The J gene is TRBJ2-7, the V gene TRBV2, with unresolved D. V was clipped by 6 bases and J by 3 bases, with 15 bases between them. CDR3 length equals 14 residues. The germline CDR1 and CDR2 sequences are SNHLY and FYNNEI. CDR3 DNA: TGTGCCAGCAGAGTACCTCAACCTCGCTACGAGCAGTACTTC. This sequence encodes CASRVPQPRYEQYF.

The gene calls are TRBV7-9 and TRBJ2-7, with D perhaps TRBD1 (7 bases). Trimming cost V 5 bases and J 5 bases, with 19 bases left between them. This CDR3 is built from 15 residues. Per the germline V gene, CDR1 is SEHNR and CDR2 is FQNEAQ (reference sequence). CDR3 loop: CASSPEGGTADEQYF. CDR3 nucleotides: TGTGCCAGCAGCCCAGAAGGAGGGACAGCCGACGAGCAGTACTTC.

This clone was detected only a few times. The chain employs TRBV2 and TRBJ1-2, with a possible D match to TRBD1 (5 bases). Germline CDR1 and CDR2: SNHLY and FYNNEI. The CDR3 extends over 14 amino acids. Trimming cost V 6 bases and J 6 bases, with 17 bases left between them. The CDR3 nucleotides read TGTGCCAGCAGGCCAGGGTCGCAATCCGATGGCTACACCTTC. The encoded protein is CASRPGSQSDGYTF.

This chain links TRBV13 with TRBJ2-3, with a possible D match to TRBD2 (5 bases). This CDR3 contains 16 residues. V gave up 5 bases and J gave up 1 base, with 16 bases separating them. The germline CDR1 and CDR2 sequences are PRHDT and FYEKMQ (reference sequence). DNA of the CDR3: TGTGCCAGCAGCCGCGGAGATAGAGGGCGCACAGATACGCAGTATTTT. Protein sequence: CASSRGDRGRTDTQYF.

The rearrangement uses TRBV6-1 and TRBJ2-7; TRBD1 matches 11 bases. The junction had 8 bases not matched to a gene; V was cut back by 7 bases and J by 3 bases. Germline CDR1 is MNHNS and CDR2 is SASEGT. The CDR3 extends over 15 amino acids. CDR3 coding DNA: TGTGCCAGCACTCAAAGCGGGACAGGGGGCTACGAGCAGTACTTC. It encodes CASTQSGTGGYEQYF.

The chain is built from TRBV5-6 and TRBJ2-2; D gene ambiguous. Germline loops: CDR1 SGHDT, CDR2 YYEEEE. CDR3 size: 13 residues. Trimming removed 1 base from V and 0 bases from J, with 1 base in between. CDR3 DNA: TGTGCCAGCAGCTTGCCGAACACCGGGGAGCTGTTTTTT. As protein: CASSLPNTGELFF.

The CDR3 coding sequence is TGCAGCGTTGAGGCATACAGGGGGGCGGGGGCCAACGTCCTGACTTTC. It is translated as CSVEAYRGAGANVLTF. The chain recombines TRBV29-1 with TRBJ2-6; TRBD1 matches at 8 bases. CDR3 length: 16 residues. The ends lost 3 bases at V and 4 bases at J; junction bases unmatched: 8. CDR1 is SQVTM, CDR2 ANQGSEA, per germline.

This clone showed up just once. The chain is built from TRBV5-1 and TRBJ2-3; D is unresolved. V dropped 0 bases and J dropped 2 bases, with 7 bases sitting between them. The CDR3 extends over 14 amino acids. The V gene's germline CDR1 is SGHRS and CDR2 YFSETQ. The chain's CDR3 is CASSLVGYTDTQYF. The CDR3, as DNA: TGCGCCAGCAGCTTGGTCGGCTACACAGATACGCAGTATTTT.

J is TRBJ1-2 and V is TRBV19, with TRBD1 as a possible D gene (5 bases). Germline assignment: CDR1 LNHDA and CDR2 SQIVND (reference sequence). V dropped 6 bases and J dropped 0 bases, with 8 bases sitting between them. The CDR3 runs 13 residues. CDR3 bases: TGTGCCAGTAGCCGGGACTCTAACTATGGCTACACCTTC. Translation gives CASSRDSNYGYTF.

The chain employs TRBV7-2 and TRBJ2-3; D may be TRBD2 (6 bases). This CDR3 has 16 amino acids. Trimming removed 5 bases at V and 6 bases at J, with 21 bases between. Per the germline V gene, CDR1 is SGHTA and CDR2 is FQGNSA. CDR3 residues: CASSGQPGLPQDTQYF. In DNA form, the CDR3 reads TGTGCCAGCAGCGGACAACCGGGACTCCCTCAGGATACGCAGTATTTT.